This TCR beta chain was observed in a study of CD8 T cells in ankylosing spondylitis. Study-level points and caveats: It appeared that ankylosing spondylitis blood was characterized by a TCR beta motif of several highly homologous variants.

Quantitative 5'-RACE with molecular barcodes produced the TCR beta libraries. One entry per CDR3 protein results from TCRdb running MiXCR on the 5' RACE reads. The sample contains tens of thousands of distinct CDR3 sequences, over 3.5% of which appear only once. The V end lost 8 bases, the J end lost 1 base, and 15 bases lay between the germline ends. The CDR3 is 14 residues long. CDR1 is SGDLS, CDR2 YYNGEE, per germline. This clonotype was counted many times. Its antigen is not known. The chain combines TRBV9 with TRBJ1-2, with unresolved D. The TCR comes from a female donor with ankylosing spondylitis or in good health (not recorded which). The sequenced material came from blood, either unsorted or a sorted T cell fraction (not recorded which). CDR3 amino acids: CASSGNGVNYGYTF. The CDR3 DNA follows: TGTGCCAGTAGTGGAAATGGAGTTAACTATGGCTACACCTTC.